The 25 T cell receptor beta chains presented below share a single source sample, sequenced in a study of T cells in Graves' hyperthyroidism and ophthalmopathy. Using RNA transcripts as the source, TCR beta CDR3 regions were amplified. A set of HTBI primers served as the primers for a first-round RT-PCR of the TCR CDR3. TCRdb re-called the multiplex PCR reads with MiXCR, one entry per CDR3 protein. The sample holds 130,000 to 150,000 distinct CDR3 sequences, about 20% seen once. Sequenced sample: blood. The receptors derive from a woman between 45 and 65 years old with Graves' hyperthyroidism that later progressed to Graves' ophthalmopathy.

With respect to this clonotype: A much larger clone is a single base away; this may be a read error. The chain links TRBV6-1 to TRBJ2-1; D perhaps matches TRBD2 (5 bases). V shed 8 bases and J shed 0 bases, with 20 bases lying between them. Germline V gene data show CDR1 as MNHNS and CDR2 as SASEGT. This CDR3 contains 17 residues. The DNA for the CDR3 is TGTGCCAGCCATGTACCAGGAGGCCGCCGCTCCTACAATGAGCAGTTCTTC. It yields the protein CASHVPGGRRSYNEQFF.

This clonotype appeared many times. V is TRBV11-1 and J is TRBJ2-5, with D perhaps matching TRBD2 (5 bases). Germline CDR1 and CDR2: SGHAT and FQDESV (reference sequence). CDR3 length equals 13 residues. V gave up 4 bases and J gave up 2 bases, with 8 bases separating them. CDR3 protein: CASSWSGQETQYF. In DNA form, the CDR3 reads TGTGCCAGCAGCTGGTCGGGACAAGAGACCCAGTACTTC.

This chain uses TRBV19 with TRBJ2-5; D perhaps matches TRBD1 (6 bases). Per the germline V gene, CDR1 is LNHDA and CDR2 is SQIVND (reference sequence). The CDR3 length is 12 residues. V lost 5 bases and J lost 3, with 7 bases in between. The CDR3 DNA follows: TGTGCCAGTAGTTGGGACAAAGAGACCCAGTACTTC. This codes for CASSWDKETQYF.

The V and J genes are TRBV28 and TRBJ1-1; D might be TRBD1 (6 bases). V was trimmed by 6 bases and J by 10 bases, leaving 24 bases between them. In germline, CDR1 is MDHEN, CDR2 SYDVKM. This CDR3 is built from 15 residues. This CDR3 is CASSQGNRARWGAFF. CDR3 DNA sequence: TGTGCCAGCAGCCAAGGCAACAGGGCAAGGTGGGGAGCTTTCTTT.

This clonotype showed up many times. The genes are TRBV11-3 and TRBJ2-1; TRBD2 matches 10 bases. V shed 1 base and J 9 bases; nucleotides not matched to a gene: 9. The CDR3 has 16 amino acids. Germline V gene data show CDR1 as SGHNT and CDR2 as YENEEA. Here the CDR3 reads CASSLVKLAGFLEQFF. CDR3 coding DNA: TGTGCCAGCAGCTTAGTTAAACTAGCGGGATTTCTTGAGCAGTTCTTC.

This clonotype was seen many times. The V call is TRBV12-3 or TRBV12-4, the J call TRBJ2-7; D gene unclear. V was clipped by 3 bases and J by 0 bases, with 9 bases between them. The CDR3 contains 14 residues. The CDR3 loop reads CASSFGRRSYEQYF. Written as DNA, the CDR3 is TGTGCCAGCAGTTTTGGACGGCGCTCCTACGAGCAGTACTTC.

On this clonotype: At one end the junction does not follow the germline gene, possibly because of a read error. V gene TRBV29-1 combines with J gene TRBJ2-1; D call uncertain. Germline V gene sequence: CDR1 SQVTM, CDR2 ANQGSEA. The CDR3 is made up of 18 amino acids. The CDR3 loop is CSVEGQAARRTHRDEQSF. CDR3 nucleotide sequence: TGCAGCGTTGAAGGCCAGGCAGCAAGGAGAACCCATAGGGATGAGCAGTCCTTC.

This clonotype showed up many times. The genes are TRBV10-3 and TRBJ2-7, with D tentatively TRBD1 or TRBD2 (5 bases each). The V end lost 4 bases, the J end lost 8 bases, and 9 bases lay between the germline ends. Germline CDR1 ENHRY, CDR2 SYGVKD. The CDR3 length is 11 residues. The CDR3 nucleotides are TGTGCCATCAGTGCGGGACCCCAGCAGTACTTC. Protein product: CAISAGPQQYF.

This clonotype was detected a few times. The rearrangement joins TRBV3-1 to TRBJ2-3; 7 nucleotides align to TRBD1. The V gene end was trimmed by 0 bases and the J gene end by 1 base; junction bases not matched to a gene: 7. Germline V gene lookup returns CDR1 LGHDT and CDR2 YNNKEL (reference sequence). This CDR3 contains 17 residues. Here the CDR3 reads CASSQDYRTGGTDTQYF. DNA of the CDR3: TGTGCCAGCAGCCAAGATTATCGGACAGGAGGCACAGATACGCAGTATTTT.

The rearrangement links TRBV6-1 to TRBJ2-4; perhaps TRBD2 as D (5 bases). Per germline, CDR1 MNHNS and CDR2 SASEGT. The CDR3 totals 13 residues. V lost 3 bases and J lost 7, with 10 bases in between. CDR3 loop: CASSEREFNIQYF. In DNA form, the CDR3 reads TGTGCCAGCAGTGAGAGGGAGTTCAACATTCAGTACTTC.

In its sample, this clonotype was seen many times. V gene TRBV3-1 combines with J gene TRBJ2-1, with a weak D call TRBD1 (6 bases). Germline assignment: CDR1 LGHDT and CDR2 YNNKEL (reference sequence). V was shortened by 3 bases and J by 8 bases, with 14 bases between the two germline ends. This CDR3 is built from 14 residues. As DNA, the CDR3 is TGTGCCAGCAGCCACGGACAGCCCGGGGATGAGCAGTTCTTC. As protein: CASSHGQPGDEQFF.

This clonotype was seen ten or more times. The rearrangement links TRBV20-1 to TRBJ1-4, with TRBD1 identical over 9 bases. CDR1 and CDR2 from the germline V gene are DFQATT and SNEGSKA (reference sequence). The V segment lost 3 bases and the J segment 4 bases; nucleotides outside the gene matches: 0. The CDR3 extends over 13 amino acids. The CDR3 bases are TGCAGTGCTAGGGGACAGGGTAATGAAAAACTGTTTTTT. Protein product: CSARGQGNEKLFF.

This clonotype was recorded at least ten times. The CDR3: CASSAPGQGGQPQHF. The CDR3 bases are TGCGCCAGCAGTGCGCCAGGACAGGGAGGGCAGCCCCAGCATTTT. The V call is TRBV10-2, the J call TRBJ1-5; 8 bases agree with TRBD1. Trimming cost V 4 bases and J 7 bases; bases outside gene matches: 9. The germline CDR1 and CDR2 sequences are WSHSY and SAAADI. This CDR3 contains 15 residues.

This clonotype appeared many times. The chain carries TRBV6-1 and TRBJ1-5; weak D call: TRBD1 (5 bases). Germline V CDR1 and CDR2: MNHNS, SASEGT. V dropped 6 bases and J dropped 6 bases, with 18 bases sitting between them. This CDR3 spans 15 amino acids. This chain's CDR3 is CASRSGTVLGQPQHF. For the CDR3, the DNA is TGTGCCAGCAGGAGTGGGACGGTTCTCGGTCAGCCCCAGCATTTT.

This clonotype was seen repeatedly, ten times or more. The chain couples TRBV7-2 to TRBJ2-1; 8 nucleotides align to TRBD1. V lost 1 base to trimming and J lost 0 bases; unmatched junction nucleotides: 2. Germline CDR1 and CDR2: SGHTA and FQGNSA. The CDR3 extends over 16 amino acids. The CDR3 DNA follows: TGTGCCAGCAGCTTAGGGGACAGGAGCTCCTACAATGAGCAGTTCTTC. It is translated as CASSLGDRSSYNEQFF.

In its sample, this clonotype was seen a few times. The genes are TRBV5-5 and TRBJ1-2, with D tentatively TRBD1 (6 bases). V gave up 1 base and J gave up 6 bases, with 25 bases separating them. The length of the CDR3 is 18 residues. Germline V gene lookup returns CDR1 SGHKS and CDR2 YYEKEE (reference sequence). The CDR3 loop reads CASSLSLRDGGAMDGYTF. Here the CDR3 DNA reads TGTGCCAGCAGCTTGTCTCTCAGGGATGGGGGGGCGATGGATGGCTACACCTTC.

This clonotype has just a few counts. The CDR3 loop is CASSPRTSGSHEQFF. The DNA for the CDR3 is TGTGCCAGCAGCCCGAGGACTAGCGGGAGTCATGAGCAGTTCTTC. The J gene is TRBJ2-1, the V gene TRBV7-2, with TRBD2 matching 13 bases. J lost 8 bases, V lost 5 bases, and 6 bases had no gene match. CDR3 length equals 15 residues. Germline V lookup: CDR1 SGHTA, CDR2 FQGNSA.

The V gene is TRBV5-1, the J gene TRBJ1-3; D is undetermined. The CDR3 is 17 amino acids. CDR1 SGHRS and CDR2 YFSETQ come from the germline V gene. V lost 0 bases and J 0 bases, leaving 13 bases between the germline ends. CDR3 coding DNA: TGCGCCAGCAGCTTGGCGGGTCAGAGGAGCTCTGGAAACACCATATATTTT. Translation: CASSLAGQRSSGNTIYF.

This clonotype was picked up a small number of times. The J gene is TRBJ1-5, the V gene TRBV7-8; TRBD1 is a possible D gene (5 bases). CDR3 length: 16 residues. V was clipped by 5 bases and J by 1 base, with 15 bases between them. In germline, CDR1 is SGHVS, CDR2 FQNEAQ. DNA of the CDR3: TGTGCCAGCAGCGGCAGGGCCTGGGTAAGCAATCAGCCCCAGCATTTT. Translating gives CASSGRAWVSNQPQHF.

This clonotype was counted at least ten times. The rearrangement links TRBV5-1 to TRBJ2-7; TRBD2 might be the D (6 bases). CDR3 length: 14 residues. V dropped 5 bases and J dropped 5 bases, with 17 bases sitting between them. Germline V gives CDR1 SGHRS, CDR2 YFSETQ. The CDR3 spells CASRPRDWRDEQYF. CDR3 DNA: TGCGCCAGCAGACCGCGGGATTGGCGCGACGAGCAGTACTTC.

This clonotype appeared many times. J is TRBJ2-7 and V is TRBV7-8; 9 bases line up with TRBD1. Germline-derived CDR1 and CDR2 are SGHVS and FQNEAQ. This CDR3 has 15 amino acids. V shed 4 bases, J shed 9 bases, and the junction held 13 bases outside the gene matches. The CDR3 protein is CASSSTRQGGTRQYF. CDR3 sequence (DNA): TGTGCCAGCAGCTCCACCAGACAGGGGGGCACGCGGCAGTACTTC. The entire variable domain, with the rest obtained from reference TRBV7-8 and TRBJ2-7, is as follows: GAGVSQSPRYKVAKRGQDVALRCDPISGHVSLFWYQQALGQGPEFLTYFQNEAQLDKSGLPSDRFFAERPEGSVSTLKIQRTQQEDSAVYLCASSSTRQGGTRQYFGPGTRLTVT.

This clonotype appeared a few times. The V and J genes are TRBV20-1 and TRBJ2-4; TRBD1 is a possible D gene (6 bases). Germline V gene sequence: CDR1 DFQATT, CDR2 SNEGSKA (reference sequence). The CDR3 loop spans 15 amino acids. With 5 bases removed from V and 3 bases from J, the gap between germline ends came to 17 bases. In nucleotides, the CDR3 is TGCAGTGCTTGCCCCACAGGGTTGGGCAAAAACATTCAGTACTTC. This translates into CSACPTGLGKNIQYF.

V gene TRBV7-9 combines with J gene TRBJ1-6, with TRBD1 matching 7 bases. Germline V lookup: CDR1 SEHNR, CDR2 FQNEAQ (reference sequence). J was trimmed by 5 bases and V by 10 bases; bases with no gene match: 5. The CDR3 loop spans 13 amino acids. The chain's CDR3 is CATLGQDNSPLHF. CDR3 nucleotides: TGTGCCACCCTTGGACAGGATAATTCACCCCTCCACTTT.

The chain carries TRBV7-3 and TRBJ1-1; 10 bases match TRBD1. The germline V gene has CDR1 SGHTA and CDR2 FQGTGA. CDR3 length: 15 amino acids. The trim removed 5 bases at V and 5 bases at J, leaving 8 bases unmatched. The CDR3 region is CASSMTGGPGTEAFF. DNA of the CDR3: TGTGCCAGCAGCATGACAGGGGGCCCGGGTACTGAAGCTTTCTTT.

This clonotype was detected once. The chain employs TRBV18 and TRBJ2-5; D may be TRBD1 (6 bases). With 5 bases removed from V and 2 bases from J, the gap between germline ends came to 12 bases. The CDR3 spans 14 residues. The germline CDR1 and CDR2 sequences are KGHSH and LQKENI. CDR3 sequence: CASSSRTDQETQYF. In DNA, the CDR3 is TGTGCCAGCTCATCGCGGACAGATCAAGAGACCCAGTACTTC.